This T cell receptor (beta chain) was identified during a study of T-cell memory formation after mild COVID-19. A single record per CDR3 protein comes from TCRdb applying MiXCR to the 5' RACE reads. The sample has a few hundred thousand distinct CDR3 sequences, around a tenth seen once; the top ten hold roughly a fifth. CDR3 size: 15 residues. The V and J ends lost 7 bases and 0 bases, in that order; junction bases with no gene match: 7. Germline CDR1 reads SNHLY; CDR2 reads FYNNEI. The specimen sequenced was PBMCs or a T cell subset sorted from them (not recorded which). This TCR came from a man younger than 30 who had mild COVID-19 (a few samples of this study predate the infection). Cell type and time point are not known. The genes are TRBV2 and TRBJ1-1, with 8 nucleotides matching TRBD1. The CDR3 DNA is TGTGCCAGCACAGGGGGCCTTTCAATGAACACTGAAGCTTTCTTT. Translating it yields CASTGGLSMNTEAFF.